This T cell receptor (beta chain) was sequenced for a study of T cells after yellow fever vaccination. A word on this clonotype: The antigen remains unidentified.

As TCR cDNA was made by 5'RACE template switching, a universal primer site and UMIs were added. MiXCR was run by TCRdb on the 5' RACE reads, yielding one entry per CDR3 protein. The sample lists some 420,000 distinct CDR3 sequences, under 20% occurring once. General study points: Abundant clonotypes from the bulk population could have been carried over as contaminants into FACS-sorted repertoires.

This CDR3 is built from 14 residues. CDR1 is MNHEY and CDR2 is SVGEGT in the germline V gene. V dropped 7 bases and J dropped 2 bases, with 11 bases sitting between them. The sequencing here drew on PBMCs, taken before the yellow fever booster vaccination. This chain connects TRBV6-2 or TRBV6-3 to TRBJ1-4; D gene uncertain. The sequence derives from a man between 18 and 29 years old who received the YFV17D yellow fever vaccine. CDR3 in DNA: TGTGCCAGCACTGTGGGGTTTACTAATGAAAAACTGTTTTTT. It specifies CASTVGFTNEKLFF.